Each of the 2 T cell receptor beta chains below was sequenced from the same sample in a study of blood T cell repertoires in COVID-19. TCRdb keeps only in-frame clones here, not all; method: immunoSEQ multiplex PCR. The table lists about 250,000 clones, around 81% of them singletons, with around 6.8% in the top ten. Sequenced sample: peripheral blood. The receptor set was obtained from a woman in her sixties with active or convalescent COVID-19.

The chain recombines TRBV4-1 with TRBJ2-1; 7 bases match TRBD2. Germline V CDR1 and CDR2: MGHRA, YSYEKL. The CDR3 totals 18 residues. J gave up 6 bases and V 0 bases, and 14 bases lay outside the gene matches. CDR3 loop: CASSQDPGTSALGNEQFF. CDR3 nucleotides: TGCGCCAGCAGCCAAGATCCGGGTACTAGCGCTCTCGGCAATGAGCAGTTCTTC.

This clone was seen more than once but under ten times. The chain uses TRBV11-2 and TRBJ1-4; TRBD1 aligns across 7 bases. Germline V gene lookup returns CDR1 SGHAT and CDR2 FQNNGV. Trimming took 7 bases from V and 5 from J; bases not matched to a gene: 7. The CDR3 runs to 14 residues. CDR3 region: CASNRDSSNEKLFF. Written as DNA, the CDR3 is TGTGCCAGCAACCGGGACAGCTCAAATGAAAAACTGTTTTTT.